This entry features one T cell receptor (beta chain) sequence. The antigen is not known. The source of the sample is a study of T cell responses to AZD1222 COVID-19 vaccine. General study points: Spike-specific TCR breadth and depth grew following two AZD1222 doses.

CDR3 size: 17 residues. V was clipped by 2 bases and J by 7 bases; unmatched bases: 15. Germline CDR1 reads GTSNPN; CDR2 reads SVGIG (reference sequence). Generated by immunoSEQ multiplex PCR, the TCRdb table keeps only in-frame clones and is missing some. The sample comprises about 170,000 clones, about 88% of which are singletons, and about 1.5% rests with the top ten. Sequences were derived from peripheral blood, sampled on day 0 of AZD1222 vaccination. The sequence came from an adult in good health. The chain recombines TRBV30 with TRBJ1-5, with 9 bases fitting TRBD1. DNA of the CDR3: TGTGCCTGGAGTTACGCTCCGGGACAGGGTTTTTGGCAGCCCCAGCATTTT. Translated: CAWSYAPGQGFWQPQHF.